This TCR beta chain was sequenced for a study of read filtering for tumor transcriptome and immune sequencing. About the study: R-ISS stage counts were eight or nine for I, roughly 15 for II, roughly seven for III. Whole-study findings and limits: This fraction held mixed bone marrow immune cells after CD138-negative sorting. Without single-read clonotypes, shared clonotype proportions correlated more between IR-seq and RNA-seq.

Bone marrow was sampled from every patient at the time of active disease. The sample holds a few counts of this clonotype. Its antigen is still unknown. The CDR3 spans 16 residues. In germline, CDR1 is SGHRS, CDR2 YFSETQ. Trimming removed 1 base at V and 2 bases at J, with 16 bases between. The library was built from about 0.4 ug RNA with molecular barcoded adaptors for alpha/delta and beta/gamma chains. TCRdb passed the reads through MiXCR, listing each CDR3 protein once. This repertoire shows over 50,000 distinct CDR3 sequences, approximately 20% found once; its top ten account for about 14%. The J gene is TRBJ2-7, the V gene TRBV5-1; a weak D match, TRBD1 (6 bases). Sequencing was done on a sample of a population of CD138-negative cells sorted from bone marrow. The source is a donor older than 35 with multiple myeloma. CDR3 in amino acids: CASSLTGTRITYEQYF. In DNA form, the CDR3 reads TGCGCCAGCAGCTTGACAGGGACCAGGATTACCTACGAGCAGTACTTC.